One and the same sample provided the 30 T cell receptor beta chains below, sequenced in a study of T cells expressing NK-cell markers (dated by TCRdb to between 2020 and 2021). Library method: 5' RACE. The sequencer listed for this sample is Illumina HiSeq 2000. Reprocessed by TCRdb, the reads give a single entry per CDR3 protein sequence, without DNA. The table for this sample records about 450,000 distinct CDR3 sequences. Together, the top ten hold approximately 6.8% of the sample. The sequencing input was blood T cells: a sorted CD56 or NKG2C T cell subset, CD4+ or CD8+ T cells, or bulk PBMC T cells (not recorded which). These receptors came from a woman aged 18-70 years in good health.

V usage is TRBV11-2 and J usage is TRBJ2-7; the TCRdb D gene call, TRBD2, has no DNA to confirm it. CDR1 and CDR2 (germline): SGHAT, FQNNGV. The CDR3 length is 17 residues. The CDR3 here is CASSLFSGVNSPTEQYF.

The CDR3 spells CASSAGDSTYEQYF. This sequence joins TRBV9 and TRBJ2-7; the D call of TRBD1 rests on TCRdb alone, since no DNA is present to check it. The germline CDR1 and CDR2 sequences are SGDLS and YYNGEE. This CDR3 has 14 residues.

V is TRBV20-1 and J is TRBJ2-3; TCRdb selects TRBD2, and the lack of DNA leaves this call unchecked. The CDR3 is made up of 15 amino acids. Germline V CDR1 and CDR2: DFQATT, SNEGSKA (reference sequence). The chain's CDR3 is CRGLGGRSSTDTQYF.

The J gene is TRBJ2-1, the V gene TRBV6-5; no DNA is available, so the TRBD1 call from TCRdb remains unchecked. Germline V lookup: CDR1 MNHEY, CDR2 SVGAGI. The CDR3 loop spans 17 amino acids. The CDR3 loop is CASSYLPATGDGNEQFF.

The chain uses TRBV4-1 and TRBJ1-1; TCRdb's D gene call, TRBD1, goes unchecked for lack of DNA. The CDR3 has 15 residues. The germline gives CDR1 MGHRA, CDR2 YSYEKL. This chain's CDR3 is CASSQVVQGAGEAFF.

This chain's CDR3 is CASSFAEGPSTEAFF. The chain employs TRBV13 and TRBJ1-1. Per the germline V gene, CDR1 is PRHDT and CDR2 is FYEKMQ (reference sequence). The CDR3 contains 15 residues.

V and J are TRBV20-1 and TRBJ2-3. The CDR3 runs 14 residues. Germline CDR1 is DFQATT and CDR2 is SNEGSKA (reference sequence). CDR3 sequence reads: CSARRRSGTDTQYF.

The chain links TRBV20-1 to TRBJ2-7; there is no DNA to check the TCRdb D call of TRBD2. This CDR3 comprises 12 residues. Germline CDR1 DFQATT, CDR2 SNEGSKA (reference sequence). The CDR3 region is CSAPRGASEQYF.

The chain uses TRBV20-1 and TRBJ2-7; TCRdb outputs TRBD2, but without DNA this stays unchecked. The CDR3 sequence is 14 residues long. Germline V gene data show CDR1 as DFQATT and CDR2 as SNEGSKA (reference sequence). CDR3 protein: CSARHGEGAHEQYF.

The CDR3 spells CASSPTGAYGYTF. V and J are TRBV12-3 or TRBV12-4 and TRBJ1-2; TCRdb returns TRBD1, unconfirmable since there is no DNA. This CDR3 is built from 13 residues.

The chain recombines TRBV4-3 with TRBJ1-1. The CDR3 is 17 amino acids. The germline V gene has CDR1 LGHNA and CDR2 YSLEER. This CDR3 is CASSQSYEAERDTEAFF.

This chain links TRBV28 with TRBJ2-2; TCRdb indicates TRBD1, and absent DNA this call remains unverified. The length of the CDR3 is 16 residues. Germline V gene sequence: CDR1 MDHEN, CDR2 SYDVKM. CDR3 loop: CASTKRGPPNTGELFF.

The rearrangement links TRBV12-3 or TRBV12-4 to TRBJ1-5; TCRdb proposes TRBD1, but this gene call is untestable without DNA. The CDR3 is 14 amino acids. CDR3 amino acids: CASSPGMWNQPQHF.

The V call is TRBV29-1, the J call TRBJ2-7; the D call from TCRdb, TRBD1, cannot be confirmed without DNA. The CDR3 has 14 residues. Germline CDR1 reads SQVTM; CDR2 reads ANQGSEA. The CDR3 sequence: CSVSGTGDSYEQYF.

The chain has TRBV7-9 and TRBJ2-7; the D call of TRBD1 rests on TCRdb alone, since no DNA is present to check it. The CDR3 runs to 14 residues. CDR1 is SEHNR and CDR2 is FQNEAQ in the germline V gene (reference sequence). CDR3 residues: CASSLVAGGEEQYF.

The CDR3 loop is CASSLSGGSSGNTIYF. This rearrangement joins TRBV28 to TRBJ1-3; the TCRdb D gene call, TRBD1, has no DNA to confirm it. CDR1 and CDR2 (germline): MDHEN, SYDVKM. The CDR3 length is 16 residues.

V gene TRBV20-1 combines with J gene TRBJ2-1; lacking DNA, the TRBD2 call made by TCRdb goes unchecked. Germline V gene data show CDR1 as DFQATT and CDR2 as SNEGSKA (reference sequence). The CDR3 sequence is 15 residues long. This CDR3 reads CSASFSGRPTREQFF.

This chain links TRBV7-3 with TRBJ2-2. Per the germline V gene, CDR1 is SGHTA and CDR2 is FQGTGA. The CDR3 extends over 16 amino acids. The CDR3 loop is CASSPNGPMNTGELFF.

J is TRBJ1-1 and V is TRBV6-2 or TRBV6-3; TCRdb indicates TRBD1, and absent DNA this call remains unverified. Germline CDR1 MNHEY, CDR2 SVGEGT. The CDR3 contains 14 residues. This CDR3 is CASSSTGRNTEAFF.

The rearrangement links TRBV6-1 to TRBJ2-4. The V gene's germline CDR1 is MNHNS and CDR2 SASEGT. This CDR3 is built from 12 residues. The CDR3 loop reads CASSEQKNIQYF.

The CDR3 is CSASAGTSGTYEQYF. This chain joins TRBV20-1 and TRBJ2-7; TCRdb's D call of TRBD2 is untestable without DNA. The CDR3 is 15 residues long. CDR1 and CDR2 (germline): DFQATT, SNEGSKA (reference sequence).

V and J are TRBV28 and TRBJ2-1; there is no DNA to check the TCRdb D call of TRBD1. The CDR3 covers 16 residues. The germline V gene has CDR1 MDHEN and CDR2 SYDVKM. CDR3 sequence: CASSLPGTVRYNEQFF.

The chain has TRBV5-4 and TRBJ2-3; lacking DNA, the TRBD1 call made by TCRdb goes unchecked. Germline CDR1 SGHNT, CDR2 YYREEE (reference sequence). This CDR3 is built from 14 residues. CDR3 amino acids: CASSFGGGADTQYF.

The chain uses TRBV5-6 and TRBJ2-7; the D call from TCRdb, TRBD1, cannot be confirmed without DNA. The CDR3 covers 14 residues. Germline V lookup: CDR1 SGHDT, CDR2 YYEEEE. CDR3 protein: CASSPRDRTYEQYF.

The V call is TRBV20-1, the J call TRBJ1-6; TCRdb outputs TRBD1, but without DNA this stays unchecked. This CDR3 spans 13 amino acids. Germline V gives CDR1 DFQATT, CDR2 SNEGSKA (reference sequence). The CDR3 sequence is CSAREDRVSPLHF.

The CDR3 here is CASSPSLGTGGSYEQYF. The V and J genes are TRBV5-1 and TRBJ2-7; TCRdb lists TRBD1, though no DNA is available to test this call. Germline assignment: CDR1 SGHRS and CDR2 YFSETQ. This CDR3 region has 17 residues.

The chain employs TRBV20-1 and TRBJ2-7; the TCRdb D gene call, TRBD2, has no DNA to confirm it. CDR1 is DFQATT and CDR2 is SNEGSKA in the germline V gene (reference sequence). CDR3 length: 16 residues. The CDR3: CSAAPKMLAGAGEQYF.

The chain is built from TRBV5-1 and TRBJ1-4; absent DNA, TCRdb's TRBD1 call cannot be checked. The V gene's germline CDR1 is SGHRS and CDR2 YFSETQ. There are 14 residues in the CDR3. CDR3 residues: CASTPGPTNEKLFF.

The chain uses TRBV12-3 or TRBV12-4 and TRBJ2-3; TCRdb designates TRBD1, a call that cannot be tested without DNA. This CDR3 comprises 13 residues. The CDR3 sequence: CANDRGSTDTQYF.

The chain uses TRBV10-2 and TRBJ1-2; the D call from TCRdb, TRBD1, cannot be confirmed without DNA. This CDR3 is 15 amino acids long. CDR1 WSHSY and CDR2 SAAADI come from the germline V gene. The CDR3 region is CASSGTGYFGGGYTF.